This T cell receptor beta chain was obtained from a study of HIV-infected patients and healthy controls. TCRdb recomputed calls from the 5' RACE reads with MiXCR, one row per CDR3 protein. The data show around 58,000 distinct CDR3 sequences, 19% seen once. This clonotype was counted between two and nine times. V dropped 4 bases and J dropped 1 base, with 7 bases sitting between them. Germline CDR1 is KGHDR and CDR2 is SFDVKD. The CDR3 is made up of 14 amino acids. Sequencing input: CD4+ T cells from blood. The chain uses TRBV24-1 and TRBJ2-4, with TRBD1 as a possible D gene (5 bases). This clonotype was sampled from a human donor in good health. The CDR3 DNA sequence: TGTGCCACCAGTGACAGGGCGGCCAAAAACATTCAGTACTTC. Protein product: CATSDRAAKNIQYF.